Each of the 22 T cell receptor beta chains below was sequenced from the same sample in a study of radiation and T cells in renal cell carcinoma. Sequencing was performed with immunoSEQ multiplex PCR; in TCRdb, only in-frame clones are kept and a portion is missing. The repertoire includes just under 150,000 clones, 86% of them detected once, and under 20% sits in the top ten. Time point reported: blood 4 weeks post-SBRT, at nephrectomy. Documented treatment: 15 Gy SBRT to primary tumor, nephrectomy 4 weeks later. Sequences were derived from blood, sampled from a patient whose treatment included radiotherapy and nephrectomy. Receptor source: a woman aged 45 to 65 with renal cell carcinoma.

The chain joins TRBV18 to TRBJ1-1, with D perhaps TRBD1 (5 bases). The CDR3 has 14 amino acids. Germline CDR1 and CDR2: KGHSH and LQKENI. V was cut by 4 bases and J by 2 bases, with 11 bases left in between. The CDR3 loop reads CASSLQGPNTEAFF. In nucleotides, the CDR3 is TGTGCCAGCTCACTCCAGGGACCAAACACTGAAGCTTTCTTT.

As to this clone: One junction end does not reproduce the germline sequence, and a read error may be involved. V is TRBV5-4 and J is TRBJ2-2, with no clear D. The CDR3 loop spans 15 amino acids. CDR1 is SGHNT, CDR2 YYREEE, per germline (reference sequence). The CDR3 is CVSSHGRSSTGELFF. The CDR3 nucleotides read TGTGTCAGCAGCCACGGGCGGTCGAGCACCGGGGAGCTGTTTTTT.

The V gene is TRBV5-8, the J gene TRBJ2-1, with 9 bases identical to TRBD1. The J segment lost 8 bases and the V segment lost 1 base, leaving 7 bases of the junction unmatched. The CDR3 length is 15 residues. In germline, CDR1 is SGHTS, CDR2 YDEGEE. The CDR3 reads CASSLSGDREDEQFF. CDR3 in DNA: TGTGCCAGCAGCTTGAGCGGGGACAGGGAGGATGAGCAGTTCTTC.

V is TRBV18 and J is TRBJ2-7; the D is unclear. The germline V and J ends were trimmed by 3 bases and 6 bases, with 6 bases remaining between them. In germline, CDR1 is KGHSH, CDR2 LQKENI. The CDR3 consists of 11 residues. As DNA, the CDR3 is TGTGCCAGCTCACCGGGCCCCGAGCAGTACTTC. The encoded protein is CASSPGPEQYF.

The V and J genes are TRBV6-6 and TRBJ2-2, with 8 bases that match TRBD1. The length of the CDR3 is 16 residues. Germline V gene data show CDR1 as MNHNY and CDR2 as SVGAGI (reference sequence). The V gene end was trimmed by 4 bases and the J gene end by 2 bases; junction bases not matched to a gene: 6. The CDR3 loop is CASSWTGTGNTGELFF. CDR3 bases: TGTGCCAGCAGTTGGACCGGGACAGGCAACACCGGGGAGCTGTTTTTT.

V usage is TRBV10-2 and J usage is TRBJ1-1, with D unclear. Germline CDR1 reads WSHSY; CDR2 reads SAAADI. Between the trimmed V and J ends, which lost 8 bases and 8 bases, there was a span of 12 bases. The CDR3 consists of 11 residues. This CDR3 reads CASLDGREAFF. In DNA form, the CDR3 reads TGCGCCAGCCTTGACGGACGGGAAGCTTTCTTT.

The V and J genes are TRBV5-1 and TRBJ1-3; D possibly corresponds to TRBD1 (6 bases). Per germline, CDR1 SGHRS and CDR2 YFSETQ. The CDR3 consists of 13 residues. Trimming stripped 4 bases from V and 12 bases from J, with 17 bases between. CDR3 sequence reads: CASSPGGGGFIYF. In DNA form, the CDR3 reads TGCGCCAGCAGCCCCGGCGGTGGGGGCTTCATATATTTT. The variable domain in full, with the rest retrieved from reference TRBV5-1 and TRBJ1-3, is KAGVTQTPRYLIKTRGQQVTLSCSPISGHRSVSWYQQTPGQGLQFLFEYFSETQRNKGNFPGRFSGRQFSNSRSEMNVSTLELGDSALYLCASSPGGGGFIYFGEGSWLTVV.

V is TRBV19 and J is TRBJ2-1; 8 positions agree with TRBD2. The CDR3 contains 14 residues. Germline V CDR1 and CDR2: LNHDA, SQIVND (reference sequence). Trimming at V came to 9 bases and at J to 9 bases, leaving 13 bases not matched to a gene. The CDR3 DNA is TGTGCCAGCGAACCGGGACTAGGGTTTAGTGAGCAGTTCTTC. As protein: CASEPGLGFSEQFF.

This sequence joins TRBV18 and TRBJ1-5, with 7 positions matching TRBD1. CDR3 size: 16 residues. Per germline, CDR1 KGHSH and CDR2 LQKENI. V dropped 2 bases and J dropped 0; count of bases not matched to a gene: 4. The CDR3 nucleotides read TGTGCCAGCTCACCAGACAGGGTGTATAGCAATCAGCCCCAGCATTTT. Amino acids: CASSPDRVYSNQPQHF.

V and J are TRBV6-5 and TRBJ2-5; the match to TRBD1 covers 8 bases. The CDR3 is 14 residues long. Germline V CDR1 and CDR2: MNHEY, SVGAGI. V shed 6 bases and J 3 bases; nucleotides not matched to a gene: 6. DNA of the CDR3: TGTGCCAGCAGCTCCTGGGACAGGAAAGAGACCCAGTACTTC. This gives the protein CASSSWDRKETQYF.

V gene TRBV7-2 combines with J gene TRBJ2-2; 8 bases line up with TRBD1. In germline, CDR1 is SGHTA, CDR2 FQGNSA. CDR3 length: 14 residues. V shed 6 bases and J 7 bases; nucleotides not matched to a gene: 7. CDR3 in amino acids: CASSPDRGSGELFF. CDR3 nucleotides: TGTGCCAGCAGTCCCGACAGGGGCAGCGGGGAGCTGTTTTTT.

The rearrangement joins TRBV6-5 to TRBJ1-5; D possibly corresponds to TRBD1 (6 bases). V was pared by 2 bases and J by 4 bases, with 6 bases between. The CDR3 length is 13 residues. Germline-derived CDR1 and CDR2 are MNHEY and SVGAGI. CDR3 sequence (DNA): TGTGCCAGCAGTTACGGGACAAATCAGCCCCAGCATTTT. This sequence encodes CASSYGTNQPQHF.

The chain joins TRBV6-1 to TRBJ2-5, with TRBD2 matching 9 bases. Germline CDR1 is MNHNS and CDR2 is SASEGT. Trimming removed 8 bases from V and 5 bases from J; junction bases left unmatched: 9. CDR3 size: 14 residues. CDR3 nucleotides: TGTGCCAGCTCTAGCGGGGCTTCGGGGGAGACCCAGTACTTC. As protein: CASSSGASGETQYF.

The chain's CDR3 is CASSDQGAEGSPLHF. CDR3 nucleotide sequence: TGTGCCAGCAGTGACCAGGGGGCGGAGGGCTCACCCCTCCACTTT. The V gene is TRBV6-1, the J gene TRBJ1-6; TRBD1 matches 8 bases. This CDR3 region has 15 residues. Germline V gene sequence: CDR1 MNHNS, CDR2 SASEGT. The ends lost 3 bases at V and 10 bases at J; junction bases unmatched: 8.

The CDR3 here is CASSYSNRGSSYEQYF. In DNA, the CDR3 is TGTGCCAGCAGTTACTCGAATAGGGGCAGTTCCTACGAGCAGTACTTC. The chain couples TRBV6-5 to TRBJ2-7, with D perhaps TRBD1 (5 bases). The CDR3 consists of 16 residues. Deletions cut 0 bases from V and 1 base from J, with 13 bases between. CDR1 and CDR2 (germline): MNHEY, SVGAGI.

The CDR3 region has the DNA TGCGCCAGCAGCCCTTGGGGTACCGGGGAGCTGTTTTTT. This sequence encodes CASSPWGTGELFF. The chain joins TRBV5-1 to TRBJ2-2; the D is unclear. The CDR3 totals 13 residues. Trimming left V 4 bases short and J 5 bases short, with 9 bases between. Germline V CDR1 and CDR2: SGHRS, YFSETQ.

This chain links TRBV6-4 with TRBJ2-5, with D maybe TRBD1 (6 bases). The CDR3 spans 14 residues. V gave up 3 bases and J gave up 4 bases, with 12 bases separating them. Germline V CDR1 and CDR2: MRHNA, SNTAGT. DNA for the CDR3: TGTGCCAGCAGTGAGACCTTAGGGGGAGAGACCCAGTACTTC. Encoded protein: CASSETLGGETQYF.

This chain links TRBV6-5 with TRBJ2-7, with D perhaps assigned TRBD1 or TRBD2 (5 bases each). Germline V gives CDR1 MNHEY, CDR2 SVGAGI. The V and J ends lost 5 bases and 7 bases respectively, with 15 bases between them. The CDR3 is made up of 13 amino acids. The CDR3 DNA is TGTGCCAGCAGTCCGGGACGGTTCGGTGAGCAGTACTTC. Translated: CASSPGRFGEQYF.

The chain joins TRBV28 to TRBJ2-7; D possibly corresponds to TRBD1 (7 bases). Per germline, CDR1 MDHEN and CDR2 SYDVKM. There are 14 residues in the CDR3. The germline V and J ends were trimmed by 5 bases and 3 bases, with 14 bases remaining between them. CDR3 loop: CASSAGGLDYEQYF. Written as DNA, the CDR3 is TGTGCCAGCAGTGCAGGGGGACTGGACTACGAGCAGTACTTC.

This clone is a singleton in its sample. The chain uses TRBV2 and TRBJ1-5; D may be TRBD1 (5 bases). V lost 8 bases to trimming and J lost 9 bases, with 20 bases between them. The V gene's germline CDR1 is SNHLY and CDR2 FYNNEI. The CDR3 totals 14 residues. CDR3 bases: TGTGCCAGCGGTCAAATTATCGGGGCGATGCCCCAGCATTTT. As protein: CASGQIIGAMPQHF.

The CDR3 DNA reads TGTGCCAGCAGCGCAGGGGTAGGCTACGAGCAGTACTTC. It yields the protein CASSAGVGYEQYF. The chain links TRBV7-2 to TRBJ2-7; a weak D match, TRBD1 (6 bases). The CDR3 is made up of 13 amino acids. In germline, CDR1 is SGHTA, CDR2 FQGNSA. The ends were cut back, 5 bases at V and 3 bases at J, with 11 bases in the middle.

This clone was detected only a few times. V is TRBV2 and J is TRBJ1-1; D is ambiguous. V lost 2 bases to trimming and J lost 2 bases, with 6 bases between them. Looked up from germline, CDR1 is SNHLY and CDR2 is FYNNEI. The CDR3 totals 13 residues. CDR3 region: CASSELENTEAFF. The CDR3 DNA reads TGTGCCAGCAGTGAACTGGAAAACACTGAAGCTTTCTTT.